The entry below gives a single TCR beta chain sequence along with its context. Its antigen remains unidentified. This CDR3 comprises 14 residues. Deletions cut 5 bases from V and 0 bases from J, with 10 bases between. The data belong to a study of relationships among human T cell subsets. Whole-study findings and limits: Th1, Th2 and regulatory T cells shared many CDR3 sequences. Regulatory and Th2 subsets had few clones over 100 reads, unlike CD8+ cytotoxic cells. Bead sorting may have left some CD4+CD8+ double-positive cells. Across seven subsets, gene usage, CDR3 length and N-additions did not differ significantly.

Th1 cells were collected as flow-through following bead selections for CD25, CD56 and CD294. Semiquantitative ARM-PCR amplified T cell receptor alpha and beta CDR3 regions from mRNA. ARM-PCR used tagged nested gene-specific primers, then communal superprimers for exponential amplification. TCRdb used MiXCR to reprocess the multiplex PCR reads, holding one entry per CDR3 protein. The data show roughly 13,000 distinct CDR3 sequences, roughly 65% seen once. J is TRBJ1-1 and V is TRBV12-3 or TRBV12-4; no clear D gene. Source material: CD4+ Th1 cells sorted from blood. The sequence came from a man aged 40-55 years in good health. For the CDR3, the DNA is TGTGCCAGCAGTCAAAACCACATGAACACTGAAGCTTTCTTT. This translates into CASSQNHMNTEAFF.